This T cell receptor (beta chain) was profiled in a study of high-grade serous ovarian cancer treatment subgroups. Method: immunoSEQ multiplex PCR; TCRdb's copy keeps in-frame clones and lacks some. Of several thousand clones in the sample, around 68% were seen once. Tumor tissue was taken before any definitive surgery or chemotherapy was given. V was cut by 4 bases and J by 8 bases, with 8 bases left in between. The CDR3 is 11 residues long. Germline CDR1 LGHNA, CDR2 YNFKEQ. The specimen sequenced was tumor tissue. This chain links TRBV4-2 with TRBJ1-2; D might be TRBD1 (6 bases). The TCR comes from a human donor with high-grade serous ovarian cancer. The chain's CDR3 is CASSPGDGYTF. The CDR3 DNA reads TGTGCCAGCAGCCCAGGGGACGGCTACACCTTC.